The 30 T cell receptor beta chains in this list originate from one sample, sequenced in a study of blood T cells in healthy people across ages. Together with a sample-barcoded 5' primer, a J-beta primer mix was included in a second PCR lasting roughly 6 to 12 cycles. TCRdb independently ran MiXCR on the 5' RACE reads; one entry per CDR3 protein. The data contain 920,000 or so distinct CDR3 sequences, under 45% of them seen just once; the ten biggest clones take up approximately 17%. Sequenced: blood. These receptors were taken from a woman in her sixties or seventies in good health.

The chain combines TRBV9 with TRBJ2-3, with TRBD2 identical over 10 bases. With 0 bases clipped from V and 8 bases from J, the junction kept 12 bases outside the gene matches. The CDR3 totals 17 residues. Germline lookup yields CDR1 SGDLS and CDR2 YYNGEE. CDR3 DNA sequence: TGTGCCAGCAGCGTAGGGGCCCTAGCGGGAGCAGAAGGTACGCAGTATTTT. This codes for CASSVGALAGAEGTQYF.

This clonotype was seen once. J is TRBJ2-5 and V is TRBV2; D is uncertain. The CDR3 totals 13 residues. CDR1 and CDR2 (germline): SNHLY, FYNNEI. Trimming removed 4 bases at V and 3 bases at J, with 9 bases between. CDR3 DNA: TGTGCCAGCAGTGGAGTAACAGAAGAGACCCAGTACTTC. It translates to CASSGVTEETQYF.

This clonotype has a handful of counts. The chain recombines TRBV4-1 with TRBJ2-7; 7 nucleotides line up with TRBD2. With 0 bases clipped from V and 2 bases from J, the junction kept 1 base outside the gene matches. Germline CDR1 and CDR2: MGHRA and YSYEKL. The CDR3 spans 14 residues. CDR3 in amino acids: CASSQEAGPYEQYF. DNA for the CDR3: TGCGCCAGCAGCCAAGAAGCGGGACCCTACGAGCAGTACTTC.

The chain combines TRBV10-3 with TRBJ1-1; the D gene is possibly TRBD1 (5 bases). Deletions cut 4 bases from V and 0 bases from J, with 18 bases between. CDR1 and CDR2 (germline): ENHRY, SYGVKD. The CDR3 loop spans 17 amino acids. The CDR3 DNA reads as TGTGCCATCAGTGGTACGTTGGGCAGGGCCATGAACACTGAAGCTTTCTTT. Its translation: CAISGTLGRAMNTEAFF.

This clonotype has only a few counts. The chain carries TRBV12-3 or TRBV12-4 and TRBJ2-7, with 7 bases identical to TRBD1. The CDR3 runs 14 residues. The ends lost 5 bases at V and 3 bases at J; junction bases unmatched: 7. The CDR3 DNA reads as TGTGCCAGCAGTACCCGGACAGGCGTCTACGAGCAGTACTTC. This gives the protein CASSTRTGVYEQYF.

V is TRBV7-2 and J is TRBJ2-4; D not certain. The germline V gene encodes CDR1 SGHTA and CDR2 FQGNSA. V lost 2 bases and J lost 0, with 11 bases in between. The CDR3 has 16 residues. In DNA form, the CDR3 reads TGTGCCAGCAGCTTACATGGAATCTTAGCCAAAAACATTCAGTACTTC. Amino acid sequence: CASSLHGILAKNIQYF. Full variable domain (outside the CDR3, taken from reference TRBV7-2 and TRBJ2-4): GAGVSQSPSNKVTEKGKDVELRCDPISGHTALYWYRQSLGQGLEFLIYFQGNSAPDKSGLPSDRFSAERTGGSVSTLTIQRTQQEDSAVYLCASSLHGILAKNIQYFGAGTRLSVL.

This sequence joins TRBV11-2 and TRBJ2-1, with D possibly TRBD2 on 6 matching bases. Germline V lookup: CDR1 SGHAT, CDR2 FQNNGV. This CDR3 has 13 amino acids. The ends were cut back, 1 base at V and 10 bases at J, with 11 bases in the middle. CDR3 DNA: TGTGCCAGCAGCTTAGTCCCCCTAGCGGAGCAGTTCTTC. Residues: CASSLVPLAEQFF.

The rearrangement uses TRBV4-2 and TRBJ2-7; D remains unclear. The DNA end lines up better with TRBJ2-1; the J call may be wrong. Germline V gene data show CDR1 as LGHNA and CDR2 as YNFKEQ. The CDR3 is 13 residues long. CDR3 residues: CASSQDREGEQFF. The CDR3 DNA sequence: TGTGCCAGCAGCCAAGATAGGGAAGGTGAGCAGTTCTTC.

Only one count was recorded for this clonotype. In nucleotides, the CDR3 is TGTGCCAGCAGCTTAGATCCAGCGGGAAACAATGAGCAGTTCTTC. Translation gives CASSLDPAGNNEQFF. The V and J genes are TRBV11-3 and TRBJ2-1; TRBD2 matches 7 bases. Germline-derived CDR1 and CDR2 are SGHNT and YENEEA. The CDR3 runs to 15 residues. J gave up 5 bases and V 0 bases, and 4 bases lay outside the gene matches.

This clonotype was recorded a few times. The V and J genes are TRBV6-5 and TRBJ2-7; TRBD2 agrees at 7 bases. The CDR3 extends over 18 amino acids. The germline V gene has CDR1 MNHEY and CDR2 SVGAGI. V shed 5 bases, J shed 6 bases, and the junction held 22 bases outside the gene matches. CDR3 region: CASSHGSRLAVMRGEQYF. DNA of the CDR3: TGTGCCAGCAGTCACGGGTCGCGGCTAGCGGTAATGCGCGGCGAGCAGTACTTC.

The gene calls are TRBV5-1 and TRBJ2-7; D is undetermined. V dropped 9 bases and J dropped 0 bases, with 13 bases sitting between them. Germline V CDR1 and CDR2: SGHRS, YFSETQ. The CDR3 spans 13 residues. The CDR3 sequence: CATSTGASYEQYF. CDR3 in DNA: TGCGCCACCTCGACGGGTGCCTCCTACGAGCAGTACTTC.

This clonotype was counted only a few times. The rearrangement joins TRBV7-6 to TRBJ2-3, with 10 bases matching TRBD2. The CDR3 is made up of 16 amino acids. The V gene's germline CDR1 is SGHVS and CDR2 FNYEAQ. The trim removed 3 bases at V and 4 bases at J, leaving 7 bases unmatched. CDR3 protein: CASSFLAGELADTQYF. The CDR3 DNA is TGTGCCAGCAGCTTTCTAGCGGGAGAACTGGCAGATACGCAGTATTTT.

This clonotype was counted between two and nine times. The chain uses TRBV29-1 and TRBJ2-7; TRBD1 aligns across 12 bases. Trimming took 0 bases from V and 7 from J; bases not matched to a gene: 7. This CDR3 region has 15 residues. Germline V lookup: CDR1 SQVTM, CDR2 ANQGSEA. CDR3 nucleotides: TGCAGCGTTGAAGAGGGACAGGGGGCCGTATTGGAGCAGTACTTC. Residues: CSVEEGQGAVLEQYF.

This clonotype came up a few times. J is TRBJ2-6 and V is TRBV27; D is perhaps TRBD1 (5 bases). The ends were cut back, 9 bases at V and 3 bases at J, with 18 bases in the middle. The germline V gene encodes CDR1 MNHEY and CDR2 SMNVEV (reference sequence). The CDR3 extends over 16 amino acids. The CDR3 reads CASLPLQGSGANVLTF. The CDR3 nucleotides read TGTGCCAGTCTACCCCTTCAGGGCAGTGGGGCCAACGTCCTGACTTTC.

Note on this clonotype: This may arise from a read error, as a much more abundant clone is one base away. The CDR3 DNA sequence: TGCAGTGCTCTGGACAGGTCAAGCGAGCAGTACTTC. Encoded protein: CSALDRSSEQYF. The gene calls are TRBV20-1 and TRBJ2-5, with TRBD1 matching 7 bases. TRBJ2-7 matches the DNA end more closely, so the J call is doubtful. The CDR3 runs to 12 residues. The germline V gene encodes CDR1 DFQATT and CDR2 SNEGSKA (reference sequence).

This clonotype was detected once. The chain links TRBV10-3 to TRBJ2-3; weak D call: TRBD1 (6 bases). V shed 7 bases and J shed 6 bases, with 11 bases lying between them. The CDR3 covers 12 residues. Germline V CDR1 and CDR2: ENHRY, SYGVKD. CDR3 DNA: TGTGCCATCACTGGGGGCGCGGATACGCAGTATTTT. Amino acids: CAITGGADTQYF.

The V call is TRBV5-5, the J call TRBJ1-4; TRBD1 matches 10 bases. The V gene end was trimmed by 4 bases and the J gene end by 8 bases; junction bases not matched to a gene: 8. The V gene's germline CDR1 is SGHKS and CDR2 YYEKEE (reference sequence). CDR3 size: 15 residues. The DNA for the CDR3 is TGTGCCAGCAGCCTGACGACAGGGGGCGAGGAAAAACTGTTTTTT. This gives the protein CASSLTTGGEEKLFF. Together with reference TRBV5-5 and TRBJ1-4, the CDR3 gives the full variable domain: DAGVTQSPTHLIKTRGQQVTLRCSPISGHKSVSWYQQVLGQGPQFIFQYYEKEERGRGNFPDRFSARQFPNYSSELNVNALLLGDSALYLCASSLTTGGEEKLFFGSGTQLSVL.

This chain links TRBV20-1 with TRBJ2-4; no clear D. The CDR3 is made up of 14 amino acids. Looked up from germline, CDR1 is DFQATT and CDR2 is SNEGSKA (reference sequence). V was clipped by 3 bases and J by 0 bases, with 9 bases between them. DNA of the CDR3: TGCAGTGCTAGTCGGGCTGGAGCCAAAAACATTCAGTACTTC. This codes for CSASRAGAKNIQYF.

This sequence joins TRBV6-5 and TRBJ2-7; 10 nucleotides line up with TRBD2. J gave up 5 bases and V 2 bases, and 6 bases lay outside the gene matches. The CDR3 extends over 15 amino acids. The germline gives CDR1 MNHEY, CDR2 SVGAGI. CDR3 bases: TGTGCCAGCAGTTACGCCCGGACTAGCGGAAACGAGCAGTACTTC. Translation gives CASSYARTSGNEQYF.

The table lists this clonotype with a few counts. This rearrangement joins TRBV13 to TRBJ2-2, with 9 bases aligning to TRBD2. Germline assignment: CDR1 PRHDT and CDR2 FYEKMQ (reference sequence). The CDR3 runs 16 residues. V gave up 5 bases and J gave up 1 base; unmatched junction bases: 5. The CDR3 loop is CASSLRLAENTGELFF. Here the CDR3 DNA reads TGTGCCAGCAGCCTCCGACTAGCGGAGAACACCGGGGAGCTGTTTTTT. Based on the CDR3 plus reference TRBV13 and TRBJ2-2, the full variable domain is AAGVIQSPRHLIKEKRETATLKCYPIPRHDTVYWYQQGPGQDPQFLISFYEKMQSDKGSIPDRFSAQQFSDYHSELNMSSLELGDSALYFCASSLRLAENTGELFFGEGSRLTVL.

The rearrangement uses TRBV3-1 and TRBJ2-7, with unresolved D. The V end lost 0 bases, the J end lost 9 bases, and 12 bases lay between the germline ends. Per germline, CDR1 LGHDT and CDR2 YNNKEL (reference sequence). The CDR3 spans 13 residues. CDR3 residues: CASSQERRAGQYF. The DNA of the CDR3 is TGTGCCAGCAGCCAAGAGAGACGCGCCGGGCAGTACTTC.

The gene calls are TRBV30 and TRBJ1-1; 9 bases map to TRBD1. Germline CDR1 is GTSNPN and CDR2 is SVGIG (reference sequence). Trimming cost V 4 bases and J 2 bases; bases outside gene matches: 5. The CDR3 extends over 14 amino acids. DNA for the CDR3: TGTGCCTGGACCACAGGGGGCCTTAACACTGAAGCTTTCTTT. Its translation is CAWTTGGLNTEAFF.

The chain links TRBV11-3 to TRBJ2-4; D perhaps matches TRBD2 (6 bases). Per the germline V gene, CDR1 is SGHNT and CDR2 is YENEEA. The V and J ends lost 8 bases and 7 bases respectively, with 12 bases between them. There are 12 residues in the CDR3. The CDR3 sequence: CASGQGRNIQYF. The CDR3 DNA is TGTGCCAGCGGCCAAGGGAGGAACATTCAGTACTTC.

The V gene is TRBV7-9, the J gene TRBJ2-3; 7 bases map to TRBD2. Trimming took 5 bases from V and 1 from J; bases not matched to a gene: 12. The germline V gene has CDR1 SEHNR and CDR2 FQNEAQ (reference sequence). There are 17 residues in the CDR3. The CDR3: CASSPLDLGGGTDTQYF. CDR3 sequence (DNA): TGTGCCAGCAGCCCCCTCGACTTGGGGGGGGGCACAGATACGCAGTATTTT.

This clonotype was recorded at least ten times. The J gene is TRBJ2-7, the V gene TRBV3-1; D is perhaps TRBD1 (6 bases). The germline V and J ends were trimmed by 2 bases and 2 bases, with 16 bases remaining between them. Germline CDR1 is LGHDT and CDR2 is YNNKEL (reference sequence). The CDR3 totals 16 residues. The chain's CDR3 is CASSQPDSKIPYEQYF. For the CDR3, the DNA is TGTGCCAGCAGCCAACCGGACAGTAAGATTCCCTACGAGCAGTACTTC.

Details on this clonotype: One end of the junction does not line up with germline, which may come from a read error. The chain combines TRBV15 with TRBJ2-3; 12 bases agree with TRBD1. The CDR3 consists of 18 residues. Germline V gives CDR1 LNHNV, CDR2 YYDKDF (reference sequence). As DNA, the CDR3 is TGTGCCACCAGCAGAGCCCCTCCCGGGACAGGGGGCTCAGATGCGCAGTATTTT. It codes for CATSRAPPGTGGSDAQYF.

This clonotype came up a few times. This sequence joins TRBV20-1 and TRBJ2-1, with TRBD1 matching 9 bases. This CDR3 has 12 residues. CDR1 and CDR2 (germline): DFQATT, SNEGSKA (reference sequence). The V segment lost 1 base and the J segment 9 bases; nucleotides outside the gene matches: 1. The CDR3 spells CSARGQGGEQFF. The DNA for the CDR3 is TGCAGTGCTAGAGGACAGGGGGGTGAGCAGTTCTTC.

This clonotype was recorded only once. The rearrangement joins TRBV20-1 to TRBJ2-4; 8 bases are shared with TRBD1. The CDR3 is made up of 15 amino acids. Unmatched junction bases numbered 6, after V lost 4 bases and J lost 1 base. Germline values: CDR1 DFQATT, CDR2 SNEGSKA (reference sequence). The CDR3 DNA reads TGCAGTGCTATCCGGACAGGGATGGCCAAAAACATTCAGTACTTC. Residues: CSAIRTGMAKNIQYF.

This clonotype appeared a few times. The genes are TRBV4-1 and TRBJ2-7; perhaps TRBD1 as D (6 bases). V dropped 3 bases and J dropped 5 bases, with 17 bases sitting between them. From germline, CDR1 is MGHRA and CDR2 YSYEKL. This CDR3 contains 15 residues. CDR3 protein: CASSQGSNRANEQYF. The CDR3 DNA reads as TGCGCCAGCAGCCAGGGATCGAACAGGGCGAACGAGCAGTACTTC.

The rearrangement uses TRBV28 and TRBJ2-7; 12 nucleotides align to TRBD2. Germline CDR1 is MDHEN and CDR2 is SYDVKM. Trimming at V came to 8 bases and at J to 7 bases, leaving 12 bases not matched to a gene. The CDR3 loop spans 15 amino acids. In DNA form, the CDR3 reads TGTGCCAGCGGGCTAGCGGGAGGGCAGGACTGGGAGCAGTACTTC. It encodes CASGLAGGQDWEQYF.